This TCR beta chain was captured by sequencing in a study of early T cells in non-severe SARS-CoV-2 infection. This clonotype was seen only a few times. MiXCR, run by TCRdb on the 5' RACE reads, gives a single entry per CDR3 protein. The data show 70,000 to 85,000 distinct CDR3 sequences, 12% seen once. V shed 8 bases and J 3 bases; nucleotides not matched to a gene: 13. The CDR3 runs to 15 residues. From germline, CDR1 is MNHNY and CDR2 SVGAGI (reference sequence). The sequencing sample was made of whole blood. The receptor was derived from an adult who was a healthcare worker with PCR-confirmed SARS-CoV-2 infection or an uninfected control (not recorded which). The V gene is TRBV6-6, the J gene TRBJ2-7, with 7 bases matching TRBD2. The CDR3 here is CASYPSERGYYEQYF. The CDR3 region has the DNA TGTGCCAGCTACCCGAGCGAGCGGGGATACTACGAGCAGTACTTC.